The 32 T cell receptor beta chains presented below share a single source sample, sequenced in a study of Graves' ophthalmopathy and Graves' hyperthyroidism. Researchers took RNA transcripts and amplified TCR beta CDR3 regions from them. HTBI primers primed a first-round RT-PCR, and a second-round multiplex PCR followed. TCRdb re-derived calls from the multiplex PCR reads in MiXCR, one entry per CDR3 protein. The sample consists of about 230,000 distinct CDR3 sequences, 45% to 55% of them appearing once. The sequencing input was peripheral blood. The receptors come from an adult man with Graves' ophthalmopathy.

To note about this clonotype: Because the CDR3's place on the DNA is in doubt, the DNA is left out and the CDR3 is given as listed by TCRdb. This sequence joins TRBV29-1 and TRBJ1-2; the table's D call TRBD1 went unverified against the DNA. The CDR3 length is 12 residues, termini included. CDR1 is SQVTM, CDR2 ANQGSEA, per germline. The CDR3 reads CSVGGGTHGHTF.

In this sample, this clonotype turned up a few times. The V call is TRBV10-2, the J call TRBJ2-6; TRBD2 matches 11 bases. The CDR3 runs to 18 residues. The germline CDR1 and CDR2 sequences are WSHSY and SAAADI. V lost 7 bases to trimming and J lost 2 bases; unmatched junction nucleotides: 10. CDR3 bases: TGCGCCAGCATGCAAGTAGCGGGGGGGAAGGCTGGGGCCAACGTCCTGACTTTC. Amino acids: CASMQVAGGKAGANVLTF.

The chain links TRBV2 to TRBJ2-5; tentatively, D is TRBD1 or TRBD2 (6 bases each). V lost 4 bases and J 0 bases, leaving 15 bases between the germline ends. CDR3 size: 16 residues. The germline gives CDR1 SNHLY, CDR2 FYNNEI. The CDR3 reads CASSVAEGGHQETQYF. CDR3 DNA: TGTGCCAGCAGTGTGGCAGAGGGGGGTCACCAAGAGACCCAGTACTTC. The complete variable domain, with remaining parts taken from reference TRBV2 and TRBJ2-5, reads EPEVTQTPSHQVTQMGQEVILRCVPISNHLYFYWYRQILGQKVEFLVSFYNNEISEKSEIFDDQFSVERPDGSNFTLKIRSTKLEDSAMYFCASSVAEGGHQETQYFGPGTRLLVL.

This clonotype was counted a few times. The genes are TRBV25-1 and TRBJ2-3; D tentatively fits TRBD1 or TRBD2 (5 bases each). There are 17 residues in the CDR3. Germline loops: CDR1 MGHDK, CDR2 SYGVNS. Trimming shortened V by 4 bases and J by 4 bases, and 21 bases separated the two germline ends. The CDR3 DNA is TGTGCCAGCAGTGCCGAGGGACGGCGAAAGGGCCCAGATACGCAGTATTTT. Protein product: CASSAEGRRKGPDTQYF.

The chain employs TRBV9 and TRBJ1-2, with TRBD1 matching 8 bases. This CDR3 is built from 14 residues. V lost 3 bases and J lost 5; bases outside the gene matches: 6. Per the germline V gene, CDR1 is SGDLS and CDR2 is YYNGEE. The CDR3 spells CASSGGTGPYGYTF. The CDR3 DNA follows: TGTGCCAGCAGCGGCGGGACAGGTCCATATGGCTACACCTTC.

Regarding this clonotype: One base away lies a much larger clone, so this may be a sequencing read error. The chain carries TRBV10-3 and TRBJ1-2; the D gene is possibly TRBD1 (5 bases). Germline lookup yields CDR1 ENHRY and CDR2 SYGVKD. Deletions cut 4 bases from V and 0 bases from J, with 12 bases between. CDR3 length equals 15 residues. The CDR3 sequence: CAISAKRDPNYGYTF. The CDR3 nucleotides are TGTGCCATCAGTGCCAAACGGGACCCTAACTATGGCTACACCTTC.

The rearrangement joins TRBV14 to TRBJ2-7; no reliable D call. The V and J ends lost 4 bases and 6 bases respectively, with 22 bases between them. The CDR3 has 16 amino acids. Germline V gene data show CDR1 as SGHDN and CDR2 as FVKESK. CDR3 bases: TGTGCCAGCAGCCCCCGAGTGGGCTCCACGACCCGCGAGCAGTACTTC. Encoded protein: CASSPRVGSTTREQYF.

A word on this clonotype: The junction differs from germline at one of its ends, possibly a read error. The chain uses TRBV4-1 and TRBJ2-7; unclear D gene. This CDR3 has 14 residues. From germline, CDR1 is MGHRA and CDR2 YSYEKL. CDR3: CAGSQVGRPYEQYF. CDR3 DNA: TGCGCCGGCAGCCAAGTTGGCAGGCCCTACGAGCAGTACTTC.

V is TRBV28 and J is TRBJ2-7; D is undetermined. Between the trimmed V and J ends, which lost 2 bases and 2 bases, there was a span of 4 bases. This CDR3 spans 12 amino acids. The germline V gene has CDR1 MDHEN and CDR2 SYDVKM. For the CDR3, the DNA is TGTGCCAGCAGTTTACAGGCCTACGAGCAGTACTTC. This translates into CASSLQAYEQYF.

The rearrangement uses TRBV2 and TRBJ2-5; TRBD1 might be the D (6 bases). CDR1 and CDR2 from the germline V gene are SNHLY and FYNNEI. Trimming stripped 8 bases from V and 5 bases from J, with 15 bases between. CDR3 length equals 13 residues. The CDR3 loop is CASVQGFGETQYF. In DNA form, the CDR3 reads TGTGCCAGCGTACAGGGTTTCGGGGAGACCCAGTACTTC.

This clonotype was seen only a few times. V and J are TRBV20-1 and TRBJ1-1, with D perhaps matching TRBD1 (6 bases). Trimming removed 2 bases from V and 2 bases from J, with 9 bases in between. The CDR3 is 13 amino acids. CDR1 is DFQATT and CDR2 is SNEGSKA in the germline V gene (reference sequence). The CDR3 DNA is TGCAGTGCTAGACCAGGGGTAAACACTGAAGCTTTCTTT. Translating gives CSARPGVNTEAFF.

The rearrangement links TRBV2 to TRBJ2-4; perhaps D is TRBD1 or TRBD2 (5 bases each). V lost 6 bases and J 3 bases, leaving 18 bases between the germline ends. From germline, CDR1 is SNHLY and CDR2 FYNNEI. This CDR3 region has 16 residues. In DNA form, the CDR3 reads TGTGCCAGCAGCCCCCTGGGGCAGAGGGACAAAAACATTCAGTACTTC. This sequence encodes CASSPLGQRDKNIQYF.

CDR3 nucleotides: TGTGCCAGCAGTGAGTCAGGGAGAGGAAACACCATATATTTT. Protein sequence: CASSESGRGNTIYF. The chain has TRBV2 and TRBJ1-3; TRBD1 might be the D (5 bases). V lost 3 bases to trimming and J lost 4 bases, with 10 bases between them. CDR1 and CDR2 (germline): SNHLY, FYNNEI. The CDR3 loop spans 14 amino acids.

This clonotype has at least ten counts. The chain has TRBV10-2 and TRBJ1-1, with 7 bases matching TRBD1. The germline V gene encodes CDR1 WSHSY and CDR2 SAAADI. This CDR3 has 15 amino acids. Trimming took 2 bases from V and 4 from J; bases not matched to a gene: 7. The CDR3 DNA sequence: TGCGCCAGCAGTGAGGGGGACAGCCGGGTCACTGAAGCTTTCTTT. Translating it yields CASSEGDSRVTEAFF.

The CDR3 region has the DNA TGTGCCATCAGTTTAGGATGGGGGGTCCAAGAGACCCAGTACTTC. Protein product: CAISLGWGVQETQYF. The chain has TRBV10-3 and TRBJ2-5; perhaps TRBD2 as D (6 bases). The CDR3 is made up of 15 amino acids. V was pared by 5 bases and J by 1 base, with 14 bases between. The germline CDR1 and CDR2 sequences are ENHRY and SYGVKD.

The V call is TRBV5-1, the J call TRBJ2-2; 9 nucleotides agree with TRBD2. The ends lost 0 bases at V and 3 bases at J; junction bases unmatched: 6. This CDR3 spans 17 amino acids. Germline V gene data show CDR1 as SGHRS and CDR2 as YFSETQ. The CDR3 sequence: CASSLEVTSGYTGELFF. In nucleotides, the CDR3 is TGCGCCAGCAGCTTGGAGGTGACTAGCGGATACACCGGGGAGCTGTTTTTT.

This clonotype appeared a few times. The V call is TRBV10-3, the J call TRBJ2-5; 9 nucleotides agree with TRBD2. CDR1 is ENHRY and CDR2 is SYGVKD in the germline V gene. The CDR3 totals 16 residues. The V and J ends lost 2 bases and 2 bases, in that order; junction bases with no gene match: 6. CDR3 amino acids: CAISEGLAGLQETQYF. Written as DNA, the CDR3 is TGTGCCATCAGTGAGGGGCTAGCGGGGCTACAAGAGACCCAGTACTTC.

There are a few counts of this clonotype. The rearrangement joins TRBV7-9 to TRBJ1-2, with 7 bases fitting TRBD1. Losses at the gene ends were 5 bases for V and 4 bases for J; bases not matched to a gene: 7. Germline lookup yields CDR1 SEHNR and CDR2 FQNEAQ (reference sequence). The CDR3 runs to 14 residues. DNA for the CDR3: TGTGCCAGCAGCGATTGGACAGGCCGCTATGGCTACACCTTC. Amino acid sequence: CASSDWTGRYGYTF. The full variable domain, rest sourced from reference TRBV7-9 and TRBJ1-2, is DTGVSQNPRHKITKRGQNVTFRCDPISEHNRLYWYRQTLGQGPEFLTYFQNEAQLEKSRLLSDRFSAERPKGSFSTLEIQRTEQGDSAMYLCASSDWTGRYGYTFGSGTRLTVV.

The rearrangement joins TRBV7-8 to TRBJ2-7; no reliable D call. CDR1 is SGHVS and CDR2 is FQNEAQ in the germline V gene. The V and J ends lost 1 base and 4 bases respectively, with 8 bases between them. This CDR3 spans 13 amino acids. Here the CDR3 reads CASSLGFPYEQYF. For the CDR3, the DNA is TGTGCCAGCAGCTTAGGGTTCCCATACGAGCAGTACTTC.

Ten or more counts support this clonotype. CDR3 nucleotide sequence: TGTGCCAGCAGCGCCGCGGCGTTTGAGCAGTACTTC. Its translation is CASSAAAFEQYF. The J gene is TRBJ2-7, the V gene TRBV7-8; D is ambiguous. The V gene lost 5 bases and the J gene lost 7 bases, with 12 bases spanning the gap. The CDR3 has 12 residues. Germline CDR1 reads SGHVS; CDR2 reads FQNEAQ.

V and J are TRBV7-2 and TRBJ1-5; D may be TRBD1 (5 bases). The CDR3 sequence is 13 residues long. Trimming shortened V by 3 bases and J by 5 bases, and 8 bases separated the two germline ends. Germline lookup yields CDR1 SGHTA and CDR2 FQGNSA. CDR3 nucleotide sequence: TGTGCCAGCAGCTTGGGGGGTTATCAGCCCCAGCATTTT. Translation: CASSLGGYQPQHF.

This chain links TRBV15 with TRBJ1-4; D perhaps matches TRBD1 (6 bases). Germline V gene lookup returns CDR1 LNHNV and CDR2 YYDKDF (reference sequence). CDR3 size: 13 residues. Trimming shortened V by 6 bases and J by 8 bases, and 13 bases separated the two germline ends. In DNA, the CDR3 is TGTGCCACCAGAAGGGACACTCTAGAAAAACTGTTTTTT. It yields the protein CATRRDTLEKLFF.

The CDR3 DNA sequence: TGTGCCAGCAGCTTAGGACGGGTAACTGAAGCTTTCTTT. As protein: CASSLGRVTEAFF. The V call is TRBV11-2, the J call TRBJ1-1; D is unresolved. The CDR3 covers 13 residues. V dropped 1 base and J dropped 5 bases, with 8 bases sitting between them. The germline V gene has CDR1 SGHAT and CDR2 FQNNGV.

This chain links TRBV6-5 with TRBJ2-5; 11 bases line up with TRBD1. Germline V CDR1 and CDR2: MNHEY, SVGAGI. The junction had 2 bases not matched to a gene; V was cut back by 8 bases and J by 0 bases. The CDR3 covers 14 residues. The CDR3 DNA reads TGTGCCAGCCGGGACAGGGGGTACCAAGAGACCCAGTACTTC. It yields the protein CASRDRGYQETQYF.

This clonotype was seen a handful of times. The CDR3, as DNA: TGTGCCAGTAGTACCGGGACTAGCGGCCCCTACGAGCAGTACTTC. This codes for CASSTGTSGPYEQYF. The V gene is TRBV19, the J gene TRBJ2-7; TRBD2 agrees at 11 bases. The germline gives CDR1 LNHDA, CDR2 SQIVND (reference sequence). CDR3 size: 15 residues. J lost 2 bases, V lost 4 bases, and 4 bases had no gene match.

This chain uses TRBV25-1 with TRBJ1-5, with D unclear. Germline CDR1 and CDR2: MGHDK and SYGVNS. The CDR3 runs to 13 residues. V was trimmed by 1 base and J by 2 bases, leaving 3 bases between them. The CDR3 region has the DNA TGTGCCAGCAGTGAATGGGGCAATCAGCCCCAGCATTTT. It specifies CASSEWGNQPQHF.

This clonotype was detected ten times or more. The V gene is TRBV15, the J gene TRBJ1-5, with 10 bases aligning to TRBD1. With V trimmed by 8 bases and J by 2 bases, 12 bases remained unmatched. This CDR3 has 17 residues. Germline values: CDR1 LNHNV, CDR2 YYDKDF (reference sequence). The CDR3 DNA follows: TGTGCCACCGGCAAGGGGGACAGGGGATGGGGCAATCAGCCCCAGCATTTT. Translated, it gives CATGKGDRGWGNQPQHF.

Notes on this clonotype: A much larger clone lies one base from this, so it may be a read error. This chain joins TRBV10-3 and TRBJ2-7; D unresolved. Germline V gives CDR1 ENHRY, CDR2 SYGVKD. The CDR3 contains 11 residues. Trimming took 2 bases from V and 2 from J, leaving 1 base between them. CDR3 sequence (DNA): TGTGCCATCAGTGAGACCTACGAGCAGTACTTC. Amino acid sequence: CAISETYEQYF.

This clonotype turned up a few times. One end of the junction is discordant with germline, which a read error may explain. DNA of the CDR3: TGTGCCACCAGCAGTGCCCCCGGACAGGGGACTCATTTT. This codes for CATSSAPGQGTHF. The chain uses TRBV15 and TRBJ1-3; 9 bases fit TRBD1. The CDR3 contains 13 residues. Looked up from germline, CDR1 is LNHNV and CDR2 is YYDKDF (reference sequence).

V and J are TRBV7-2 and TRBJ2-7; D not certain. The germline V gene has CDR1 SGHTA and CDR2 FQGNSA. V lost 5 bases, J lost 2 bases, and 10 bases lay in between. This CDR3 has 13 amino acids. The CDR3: CASSARATYEQYF. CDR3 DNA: TGTGCCAGCAGCGCCCGGGCCACCTACGAGCAGTACTTC.

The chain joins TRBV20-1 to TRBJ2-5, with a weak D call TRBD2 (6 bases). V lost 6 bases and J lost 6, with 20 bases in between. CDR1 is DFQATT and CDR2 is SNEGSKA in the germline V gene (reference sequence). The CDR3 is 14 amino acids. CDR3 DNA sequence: TGCAGTGCCTCCCTCCTAGCGCCCTCCCAGACCCAGTACTTC. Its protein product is CSASLLAPSQTQYF.

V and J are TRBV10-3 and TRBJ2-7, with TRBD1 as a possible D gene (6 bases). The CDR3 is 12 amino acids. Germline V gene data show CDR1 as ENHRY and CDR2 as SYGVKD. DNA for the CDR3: TGTGCTATCCCGACAGGCAACTACGAGCAGTACTTC. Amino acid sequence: CAIPTGNYEQYF.